A selection of T cell receptor beta chains follows, all from one sample in a study of immune heterogeneity within non-small cell lung tumors. TCRdb reprocessed the multiplex PCR reads with MiXCR, giving one entry per CDR3 protein. The table lists some 10,000 distinct CDR3 sequences, about a sixth of them singletons. The source material was lung tumor tissue. Receptors originate from a middle-aged man with non-small cell lung cancer. The CDR3 runs from the conserved cysteine through the conserved F or W. A D gene is named only where the DNA matches it firmly. Expanded clones get a size class; other rows say once, few or many, or leave the size out.

CDR3aa,CDR3nt,d_gene,v_gene,len,abundance,j_gene
CASSSGQATNYGYTF,TGCGCCAGCAGCTCGGGACAGGCCACTAACTATGGCTACACCTTC,TRBD1,TRBV5-1,15,many,TRBJ1-2
CASSSTGEPYNEQFF,TGTGCCAGCAGCTCCACAGGGGAACCCTACAATGAGCAGTTCTTC,TRBD1,TRBV7-9,15,many,TRBJ2-1
CASSLGGAGGLGDTQYF,TGTGCCAGCAGCTTAGGGGGGGCGGGAGGGTTAGGGGATACGCAGTATTTT,TRBD2,TRBV7-2,17,many,TRBJ2-3
CASSYWDGNEKLFF,TGTGCCAGCAGTTACTGGGACGGGAATGAAAAACTGTTTTTT,.,TRBV6-2/TRBV6-3,14,medium-sized,TRBJ1-4
CASSPRTSGGVTDTQYF,TGTGCCAGCAGTCCGCGGACTAGCGGGGGGGTCACAGATACGCAGTATTTT,TRBD2,TRBV6-1,17,medium-sized,TRBJ2-3
CASSISGNTDTQYF,TGTGCCAGTAGTATCAGCGGGAACACAGATACGCAGTATTTT,TRBD2,TRBV19,14,many,TRBJ2-3
CASSYSALSEYYEQYF,TGTGCCAGCAGTTACTCGGCTCTTTCAGAATATTACGAGCAGTACTTC,.,TRBV6-5,16,medium-sized,TRBJ2-7
CASSLDAASSGNTIYF,TGCGCCAGCAGCTTGGATGCCGCCAGCTCTGGAAACACCATATATTTT,.,TRBV5-1,16,many,TRBJ1-3
CASSSRQGGMKTQYF,TGTGCCAGCAGCTCAAGGCAGGGAGGTATGAAGACCCAGTACTTC,.,TRBV7-9,15,few,TRBJ2-5
CSANPYRGSDTQYF,TGCAGTGCGAACCCCTATCGCGGGTCAGATACGCAGTATTTT,.,TRBV20-1,14,many,TRBJ2-3
CASSLYGDRGAFF,TGTGCCAGCAGTTTATATGGGGACAGGGGGGCTTTCTTT,TRBD1,TRBV28,13,medium-sized,TRBJ1-1
CASSPPAVAGYTGELFF,TGTGCCAGCAGCCCACCGGCGGTAGCGGGATATACCGGGGAGCTGTTTTTT,TRBD2,TRBV11-3,17,medium-sized,TRBJ2-2
CSANQGGTYEQYF,TGCAGTGCTAACCAGGGGGGAACCTACGAGCAGTACTTC,.,TRBV20-1,13,medium-sized,TRBJ2-7
CASSRLSLPGGLFF,TGTGCCAGCAGCCGACTGTCCCTTCCCGGGGGGCTGTTTTTT,.,TRBV3-1,14,.,TRBJ2-2
CSARDVGTPVAGKSPLHF,TGCAGTGCTAGAGATGTGGGGACTCCGGTGGCAGGGAAGTCACCCCTCCACTTT,.,TRBV20-1,18,.,TRBJ1-6
CASSLIYEQYF,TGTGCCAGCAGCCTAATCTACGAGCAGTACTTC,.,TRBV11-2,11,medium-sized,TRBJ2-7
CSARKGLTEAFF,TGCAGTGCTAGAAAGGGTCTTACTGAAGCTTTCTTT,.,TRBV20-1,12,many,TRBJ1-1
CASSALAGSRGDIQYF,TGTGCCAGCAGCGCCTTGGCCGGGAGCCGCGGAGACATTCAGTACTTC,.,TRBV7-2,16,few,TRBJ2-4
CASSHGASYEQYF,TGTGCCAGCAGCCATGGGGCTTCCTACGAGCAGTACTTC,.,TRBV3-1,13,few,TRBJ2-7
CAGSLTGDEQFF,TGTGCCGGCAGCTTGACGGGGGATGAGCAGTTCTTC,.,TRBV7-9,12,.,TRBJ2-1
CASSSGQGLGRFTLHF,TGTGCCAGCTCATCGGGACAGGGACTTGGCCGGTTTACCCTCCACTTT,TRBD1,TRBV18,16,medium-sized,TRBJ1-6
CAISERVLAGTQDTQYF,TGTGCCATCAGTGAGAGGGTGCTAGCGGGCACGCAGGATACGCAGTATTTT,TRBD2,TRBV10-3,17,many,TRBJ2-3
CASSPPGGNTEAFF,TGTGCCAGCAGCCCTCCGGGGGGGAACACTGAAGCTTTCTTT,.,TRBV7-9,14,many,TRBJ1-1
CASFDRGRGYTEAFF,TGTGCCAGCTTCGACAGGGGGCGCGGGTACACTGAAGCTTTCTTT,TRBD1,TRBV27,15,medium-sized,TRBJ1-1
CATSGRGRNTIYF,TGTGCCACCTCGGGTAGGGGCAGAAACACCATATATTTT,.,TRBV24-1,13,few,TRBJ1-3
CSARDLESSPGNYGYTF,TGCAGTGCTAGAGATTTGGAGAGTTCCCCGGGGAACTATGGCTACACCTTC,.,TRBV20-1,17,.,TRBJ1-2
CASSLNRETQYF,TGTGCCAGCAGTTTAAACCGGGAGACCCAGTACTTC,.,TRBV12-3/TRBV12-4,12,many,TRBJ2-5
CASRLGTPAGNEQFF,TGTGCCAGCAGACTTGGGACTCCAGCAGGGAATGAGCAGTTCTTC,.,TRBV6-1,15,once,TRBJ2-1
CASSQDQGEGEKLFF,TGTGCCAGCAGCCAAGATCAAGGAGAAGGCGAAAAACTGTTTTTT,.,TRBV4-2,15,many,TRBJ1-4
CASSPWDRGVTSPLHF,TGTGCCAGCAGTCCGTGGGACAGGGGGGTCACTTCACCCCTCCACTTT,TRBD1,TRBV28,16,medium-sized,TRBJ1-6
CSARDPRGSGFQETQYF,TGCAGTGCTAGAGATCCGCGGGGTAGCGGATTCCAAGAGACCCAGTACTTC,.,TRBV20-1,17,many,TRBJ2-5
CASSLAGPLLGEQFF,TGTGCCAGCAGCTTGGCCGGCCCACTATTGGGGGAGCAGTTCTTC,.,TRBV5-6,15,many,TRBJ2-1
CASNSGYEGAGELFF,TGCGCCAGCAACTCGGGATATGAAGGGGCCGGGGAGCTGTTTTTT,.,TRBV5-1,15,many,TRBJ2-2
CASSSGQPNSPLHF,TGTGCCAGCAGTTCAGGACAGCCCAATTCACCCCTCCACTTT,.,TRBV27,14,medium-sized,TRBJ1-6
CASSYLGRGTDTQYF,TGTGCCAGCAGCTACCTGGGCAGGGGAACAGATACGCAGTATTTT,.,TRBV7-3,15,many,TRBJ2-3
CASSPGQGALGTGANVLTF,TGCGCCAGCAGTCCGGGACAGGGGGCGCTGGGCACTGGGGCCAACGTCCTGACTTTC,TRBD1,TRBV5-1,19,.,TRBJ2-6
CASSYGGRSGTGRYGYTF,TGTGCCAGCAGTTACGGGGGTCGGTCCGGGACAGGGAGGTATGGCTACACCTTC,TRBD1,TRBV6-1,18,medium-sized,TRBJ1-2
CASSSRTGFYEQYF,TGTGCCAGCAGCTCACGGACAGGCTTTTACGAGCAGTACTTC,TRBD1,TRBV7-2,14,.,TRBJ2-7
CSARVPTSGRDEQFF,TGCAGTGCTAGAGTCCCTACTAGCGGGAGGGATGAGCAGTTCTTC,TRBD2,TRBV20-1,15,many,TRBJ2-1
CASRTGDLNTEAFF,TGTGCCAGCAGAACAGGGGATTTGAACACTGAAGCTTTCTTT,TRBD1,TRBV28,14,.,TRBJ1-1
CASSYSRNTEAFF,TGTGCCAGCAGTTACTCACGTAACACTGAAGCTTTCTTT,.,TRBV6-2/TRBV6-3,13,medium-sized,TRBJ1-1
CASSDEGYYGYTF,TGTGCCAGCAGTGACGAGGGATACTATGGCTACACCTTC,.,TRBV2,13,many,TRBJ1-2
CSARAEGAELYF,TGCAGTGCTCGCGCCGAGGGGGCCGAGCTGTACTTC,TRBD1,TRBV20-1,12,many,TRBJ2-7
CASSLTGIGEQYF,TGTGCCAGCAGCTTAACCGGGATCGGCGAGCAGTACTTC,.,TRBV7-3,13,.,TRBJ2-7
CASSTANSGKLFF,TGTGCCAGCAGCACCGCCAATTCCGGAAAACTGTTTTTT,.,TRBV5-6,13,many,TRBJ1-4
CASSQWLPPSEQYF,TGCGCCAGCAGCCAATGGCTCCCACCGAGTGAGCAGTACTTC,.,TRBV4-3,14,medium-sized,TRBJ2-7
CASSPRAKHAYEQYF,TGTGCCAGCAGCCCCCGGGCAAAACACGCCTACGAGCAGTACTTC,.,TRBV11-2,15,.,TRBJ2-7